This T cell receptor (beta chain) appears in the sequencing data of a study of Ad26.COV2.S vaccination and SARS-CoV-2 variants. Study overall: The donor was enrolled in the Ad26.COV2.S arm of the COV1001 trial. Intramuscularly, Ad26.COV2.S was given either once or twice, 56 days apart.

Treatment defined: around 19 received Ad26.COV2.S at low or high dose, single or two shots; five or six received placebo; per-sample allocation not given. The study sampled participants on day 63 after the first vaccine or placebo injection. A Boston adult aged 18-55 years was the donor. Data came from immunoSEQ multiplex PCR; TCRdb stores just in-frame clones and leaves some out. Seen here are approximately 350,000 clones, around 87% observed once, and the top ten hold roughly 3.2%. The CDR3 is 14 amino acids. The trim removed 0 bases at V and 10 bases at J, leaving 7 bases unmatched. Germline lookup yields CDR1 SGDLS and CDR2 YYNGEE.

The rearrangement uses TRBV9 and TRBJ2-1, with 7 nucleotides matching TRBD1. The TCR originated in a person aged 18-60 years who received the Ad26.COV2.S COVID-19 vaccine or a placebo. Source: peripheral blood, taken in a trial of Ad26.COV2.S vaccine versus placebo. CDR3 protein: CASSVDPGGMEQFF. The CDR3 nucleotides are TGTGCCAGCAGCGTAGACCCAGGGGGAATGGAGCAGTTCTTC.